This entry lists 19 T cell receptor beta chains sequenced from one sample in a study of blood T cell repertoires in COVID-19. Data came from immunoSEQ multiplex PCR; TCRdb stores just in-frame clones and leaves some out. The data hold tens of thousands of clones, with around 88% observed a single time. Sequencing used peripheral blood. These receptors came from a woman aged 80 or older with acute or convalescent COVID-19.

There are a few counts of this clone. The genes are TRBV28 and TRBJ1-5; 10 bases line up with TRBD1. V shed 8 bases and J 7 bases; nucleotides not matched to a gene: 11. This CDR3 has 15 amino acids. Germline V gene sequence: CDR1 MDHEN, CDR2 SYDVKM. The CDR3 nucleotides are TGTGCCAGCCTGTTGGGGACAGGGGCTGGACAGCCCCAGCATTTT. Protein: CASLLGTGAGQPQHF.

The chain uses TRBV4-1 and TRBJ1-2; perhaps TRBD1 as D (6 bases). Trimming stripped 3 bases from V and 4 bases from J, with 12 bases between. This CDR3 region has 14 residues. In germline, CDR1 is MGHRA, CDR2 YSYEKL. This CDR3 is CASSQETGFYGYTF. The CDR3 nucleotides are TGCGCCAGCAGCCAGGAAACAGGGTTCTATGGCTACACCTTC.

The chain is built from TRBV5-6 and TRBJ1-2; perhaps TRBD1 as D (5 bases). V dropped 3 bases and J dropped 8 bases, with 14 bases sitting between them. Germline values: CDR1 SGHDT, CDR2 YYEEEE. The length of the CDR3 is 13 residues. DNA for the CDR3: TGTGCCAGCAGCTCGGCCGGGGGGAAAGGCTACACCTTC. Protein sequence: CASSSAGGKGYTF.

The CDR3 loop is CASSQRAGAYEQYF. DNA for the CDR3: TGCGCCAGCAGCCAGCGAGCGGGAGCCTACGAGCAGTACTTC. This sequence joins TRBV4-1 and TRBJ2-7, with TRBD2 identical over 8 bases. CDR1 is MGHRA, CDR2 YSYEKL, per germline. V shed 3 bases, J shed 2 bases, and the junction held 3 bases outside the gene matches. The CDR3 has 14 amino acids.

V and J are TRBV28 and TRBJ1-5, with 10 bases fitting TRBD1. In germline, CDR1 is MDHEN, CDR2 SYDVKM. Losses at the gene ends were 6 bases for V and 3 bases for J; bases not matched to a gene: 5. CDR3 size: 15 residues. CDR3 sequence (DNA): TGTGCCAGCAGCTCCGGGACAGGGGTCAATCAGCCCCAGCATTTT. It specifies CASSSGTGVNQPQHF.

The chain employs TRBV6-1 and TRBJ2-1, with 8 bases aligning to TRBD1. The CDR3 is 16 amino acids. Germline V gene data show CDR1 as MNHNS and CDR2 as SASEGT. Losses at the gene ends were 6 bases for V and 1 base for J; bases not matched to a gene: 8. The CDR3 here is CASSEIQGASYNEQFF. The CDR3 DNA follows: TGTGCCAGCAGCGAAATTCAGGGGGCTTCCTACAATGAGCAGTTCTTC.

This chain connects TRBV11-2 to TRBJ1-4; D is ambiguous. CDR1 is SGHAT, CDR2 FQNNGV, per germline. Trimming removed 0 bases at V and 10 bases at J, with 3 bases between. The CDR3 covers 11 residues. The CDR3 is CASSLDRKLFF. The CDR3 DNA sequence: TGTGCCAGCAGCTTAGACAGAAAACTGTTTTTT.

The chain joins TRBV6-5 to TRBJ1-1; D gene uncertain. The germline gives CDR1 MNHEY, CDR2 SVGAGI. V was pared by 6 bases and J by 1 base, with 12 bases between. The CDR3 covers 14 residues. The CDR3 sequence: CASSALTGNTEAFF. The DNA of the CDR3 is TGTGCCAGCAGCGCCTTGACGGGGAACACTGAAGCTTTCTTT.

The chain uses TRBV4-2 and TRBJ1-5, with TRBD1 identical over 8 bases. The CDR3 runs 17 residues. In germline, CDR1 is LGHNA, CDR2 YNFKEQ. Trimming at V came to 4 bases and at J to 1 base, leaving 9 bases not matched to a gene. The DNA for the CDR3 is TGTGCCAGCAGCCGAGCTACAGGGGGAAGAAGCAATCAGCCCCAGCATTTT. Translated, it gives CASSRATGGRSNQPQHF.

The chain couples TRBV28 to TRBJ1-5; 9 positions agree with TRBD1. Looked up from germline, CDR1 is MDHEN and CDR2 is SYDVKM. J lost 4 bases, V lost 7 bases, and 2 bases had no gene match. The CDR3 is made up of 13 amino acids. CDR3 coding DNA: TGTGCCAGCACAGGGACAGGGAATCAGCCCCAGCATTTT. This codes for CASTGTGNQPQHF.

The chain carries TRBV5-1 and TRBJ1-1; TRBD1 matches at 11 bases. The V and J ends lost 2 bases and 1 base, in that order; junction bases with no gene match: 4. This CDR3 has 16 amino acids. In germline, CDR1 is SGHRS, CDR2 YFSETQ. CDR3 residues: CASSLTGTGGNTEAFF. The CDR3 region has the DNA TGCGCCAGCAGCTTAACCGGGACAGGGGGGAACACTGAAGCTTTCTTT.

This chain connects TRBV27 to TRBJ2-1, with a weak D call TRBD1 (5 bases). Germline CDR1 and CDR2: MNHEY and SMNVEV (reference sequence). CDR3 length equals 14 residues. With 6 bases removed from V and 9 bases from J, the gap between germline ends came to 18 bases. DNA for the CDR3: TGTGCCAGCAGCCCGTTTGGGATTAGGGGTGAGCAGTTCTTC. As protein: CASSPFGIRGEQFF.

The chain joins TRBV7-9 to TRBJ1-5; unclear D gene. CDR3 length equals 12 residues. The V gene lost 3 bases and the J gene lost 7 bases, with 7 bases spanning the gap. Per the germline V gene, CDR1 is SEHNR and CDR2 is FQNEAQ (reference sequence). CDR3 nucleotides: TGTGCCAGCAGCTTTGCAGAACAGCCCCAGCATTTT. Its protein is CASSFAEQPQHF.

V usage is TRBV4-1 and J usage is TRBJ2-5; D is ambiguous. The CDR3 runs 14 residues. V was cut by 0 bases and J by 5 bases, with 10 bases left in between. Germline V gene lookup returns CDR1 MGHRA and CDR2 YSYEKL. The CDR3, as DNA: TGCGCCAGCAGCCAAGAGTCCTACGTGGAGACCCAGTACTTC. Amino acid sequence: CASSQESYVETQYF.

This clone occurred a few times. The chain carries TRBV2 and TRBJ2-1, with D perhaps matching TRBD1 (5 bases). There are 11 residues in the CDR3. Germline CDR1 SNHLY, CDR2 FYNNEI. V gave up 3 bases and J gave up 12 bases, with 9 bases separating them. CDR3 amino acids: CASSEADRQFF. DNA for the CDR3: TGTGCCAGCAGTGAGGCCGACAGGCAGTTCTTC.

CDR3 amino acids: CASSVGADEKLFF. The DNA for the CDR3 is TGTGCCAGCAGCGTAGGAGCTGATGAAAAACTGTTTTTT. The V and J genes are TRBV9 and TRBJ1-4; D remains unclear. This CDR3 region has 13 residues. The ends were cut back, 0 bases at V and 6 bases at J, with 6 bases in the middle. The V gene's germline CDR1 is SGDLS and CDR2 YYNGEE.

The rearrangement links TRBV15 to TRBJ2-1; D unresolved. Germline V lookup: CDR1 LNHNV, CDR2 YYDKDF (reference sequence). V was trimmed by 0 bases and J by 0 bases, leaving 9 bases between them. CDR3 length: 16 residues. CDR3 bases: TGTGCCACCAGCAGAGATCCAGCGAGCTCCTACAATGAGCAGTTCTTC. Amino acids: CATSRDPASSYNEQFF.

This clone showed up just once. The chain uses TRBV7-2 and TRBJ2-7, with a tentative D call TRBD2 (6 bases). Trimming pared 2 bases from V and 7 bases from J, leaving 15 bases between. CDR1 is SGHTA and CDR2 is FQGNSA in the germline V gene. This CDR3 region has 14 residues. This CDR3 is CASSLRLGIFEQYF. The DNA for the CDR3 is TGTGCCAGCAGCTTACGACTAGGGATATTTGAGCAGTACTTC.

The chain is built from TRBV27 and TRBJ2-7, with a tentative D call TRBD2 (7 bases). Trimming stripped 2 bases from V and 7 bases from J, with 15 bases between. Germline lookup yields CDR1 MNHEY and CDR2 SMNVEV (reference sequence). The CDR3 is made up of 14 amino acids. The CDR3 DNA is TGTGCCAGCAGTTTAATTTCCAGGGGAGGGGAGCAGTACTTC. Translating it yields CASSLISRGGEQYF.